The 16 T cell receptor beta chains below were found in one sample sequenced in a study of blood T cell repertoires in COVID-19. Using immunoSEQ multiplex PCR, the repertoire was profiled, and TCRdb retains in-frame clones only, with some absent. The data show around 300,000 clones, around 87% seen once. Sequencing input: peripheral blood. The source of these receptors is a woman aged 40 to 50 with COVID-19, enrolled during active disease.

The CDR3 region is CASSIDYREGYGYTF. The CDR3, as DNA: TGTGCCAGTAGTATAGATTACAGGGAAGGCTATGGCTACACCTTC. The chain recombines TRBV19 with TRBJ1-2; TRBD1 might be the D (6 bases). V lost 0 bases to trimming and J lost 4 bases, with 12 bases between them. Germline V CDR1 and CDR2: LNHDA, SQIVND (reference sequence). This CDR3 region has 15 residues.

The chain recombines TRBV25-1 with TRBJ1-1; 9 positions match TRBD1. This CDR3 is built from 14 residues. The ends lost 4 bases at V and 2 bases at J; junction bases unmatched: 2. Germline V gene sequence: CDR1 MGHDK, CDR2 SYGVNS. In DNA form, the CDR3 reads TGTGCCAGCAGTGTACAGGGGGCTAACACTGAAGCTTTCTTT. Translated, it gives CASSVQGANTEAFF.

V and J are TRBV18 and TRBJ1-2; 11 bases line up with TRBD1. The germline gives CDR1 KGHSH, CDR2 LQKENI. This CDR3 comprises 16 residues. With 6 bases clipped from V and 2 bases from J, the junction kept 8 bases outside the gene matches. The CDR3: CASSSAGDRGNYGYTF. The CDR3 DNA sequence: TGTGCCAGCTCGAGCGCCGGGGACAGGGGGAACTATGGCTACACCTTC.

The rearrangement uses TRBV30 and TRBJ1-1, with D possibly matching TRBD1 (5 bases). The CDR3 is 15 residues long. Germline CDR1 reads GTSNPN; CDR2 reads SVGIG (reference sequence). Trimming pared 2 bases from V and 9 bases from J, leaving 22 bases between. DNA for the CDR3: TGTGCCTGGAGTCGGGTCCTGGACTATACGGGGCAAGCTTTCTTT. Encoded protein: CAWSRVLDYTGQAFF.

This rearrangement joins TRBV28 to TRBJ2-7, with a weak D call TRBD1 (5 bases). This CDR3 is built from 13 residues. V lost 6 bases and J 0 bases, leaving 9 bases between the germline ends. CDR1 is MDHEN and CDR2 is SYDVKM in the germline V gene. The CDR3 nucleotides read TGTGCCAGCAGCCAACAGGACTCCTACGAGCAGTACTTC. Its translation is CASSQQDSYEQYF.

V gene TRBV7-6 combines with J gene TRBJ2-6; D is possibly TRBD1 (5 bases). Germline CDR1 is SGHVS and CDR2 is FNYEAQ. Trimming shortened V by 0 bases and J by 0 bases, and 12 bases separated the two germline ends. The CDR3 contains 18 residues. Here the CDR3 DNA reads TGTGCCAGCAGCTTAGCTCCCCTAGGGGCCTCTGGGGCCAACGTCCTGACTTTC. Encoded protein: CASSLAPLGASGANVLTF.

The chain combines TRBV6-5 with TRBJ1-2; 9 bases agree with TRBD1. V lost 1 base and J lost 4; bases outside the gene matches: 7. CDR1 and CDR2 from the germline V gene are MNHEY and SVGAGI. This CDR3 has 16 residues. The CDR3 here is CASSYFSGTGSYGYTF. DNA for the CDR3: TGTGCCAGCAGTTACTTCTCCGGGACAGGGTCCTATGGCTACACCTTC.

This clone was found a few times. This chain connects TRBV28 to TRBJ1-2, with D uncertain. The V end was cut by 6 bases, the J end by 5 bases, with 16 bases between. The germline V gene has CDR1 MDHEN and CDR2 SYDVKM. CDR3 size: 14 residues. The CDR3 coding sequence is TGTGCCAGCAGGAACCTCCGGCGCGGGTATGGCTACACCTTC. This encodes CASRNLRRGYGYTF.

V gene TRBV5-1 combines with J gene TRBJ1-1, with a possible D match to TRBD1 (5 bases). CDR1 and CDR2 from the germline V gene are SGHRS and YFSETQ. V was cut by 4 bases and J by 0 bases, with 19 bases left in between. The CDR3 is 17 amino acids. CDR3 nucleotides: TGCGCCAGCAGCCCGTTAGGGGCATCACACATGAACACTGAAGCTTTCTTT. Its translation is CASSPLGASHMNTEAFF. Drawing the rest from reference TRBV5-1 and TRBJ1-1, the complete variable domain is KAGVTQTPRYLIKTRGQQVTLSCSPISGHRSVSWYQQTPGQGLQFLFEYFSETQRNKGNFPGRFSGRQFSNSRSEMNVSTLELGDSALYLCASSPLGASHMNTEAFFGQGTRLTVV.

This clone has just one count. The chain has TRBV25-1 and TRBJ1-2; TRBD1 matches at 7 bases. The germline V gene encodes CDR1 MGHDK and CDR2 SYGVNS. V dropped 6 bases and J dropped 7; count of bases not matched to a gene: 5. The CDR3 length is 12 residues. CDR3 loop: CASSLQGTGYTF. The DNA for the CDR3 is TGTGCCAGCAGCCTACAGGGGACTGGCTACACCTTC.

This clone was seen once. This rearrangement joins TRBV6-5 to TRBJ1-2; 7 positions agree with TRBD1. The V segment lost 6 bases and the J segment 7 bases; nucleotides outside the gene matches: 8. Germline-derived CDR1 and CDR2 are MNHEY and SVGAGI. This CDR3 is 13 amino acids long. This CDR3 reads CASSTYRGGGYTF. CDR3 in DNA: TGTGCCAGCAGCACCTACAGGGGAGGTGGCTACACCTTC.

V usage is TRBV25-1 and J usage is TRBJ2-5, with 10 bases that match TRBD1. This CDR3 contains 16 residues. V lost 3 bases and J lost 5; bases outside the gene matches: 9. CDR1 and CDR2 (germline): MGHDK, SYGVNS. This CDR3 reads CASSDEGGTGEETQYF. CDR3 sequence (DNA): TGTGCCAGCAGTGATGAAGGCGGGACAGGGGAGGAGACCCAGTACTTC.

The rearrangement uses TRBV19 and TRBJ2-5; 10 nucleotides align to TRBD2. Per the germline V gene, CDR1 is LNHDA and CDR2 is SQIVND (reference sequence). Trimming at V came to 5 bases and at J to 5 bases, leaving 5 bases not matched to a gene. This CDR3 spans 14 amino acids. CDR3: CASSSGTSVETQYF. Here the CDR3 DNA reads TGTGCCAGTAGTTCAGGGACTAGCGTGGAGACCCAGTACTTC.

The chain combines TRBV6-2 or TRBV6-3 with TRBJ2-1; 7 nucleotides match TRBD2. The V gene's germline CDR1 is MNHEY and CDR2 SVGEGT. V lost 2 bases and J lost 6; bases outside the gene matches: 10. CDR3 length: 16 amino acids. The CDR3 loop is CASSYPGSGSFNEQFF. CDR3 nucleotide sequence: TGTGCCAGCAGTTACCCGGGTAGCGGGTCTTTCAATGAGCAGTTCTTC.

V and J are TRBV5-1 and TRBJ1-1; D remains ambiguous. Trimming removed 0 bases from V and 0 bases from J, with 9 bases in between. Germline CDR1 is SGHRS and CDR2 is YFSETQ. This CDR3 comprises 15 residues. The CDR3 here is CASSLAPVMNTEAFF. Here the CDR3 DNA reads TGCGCCAGCAGCTTGGCCCCAGTAATGAACACTGAAGCTTTCTTT.

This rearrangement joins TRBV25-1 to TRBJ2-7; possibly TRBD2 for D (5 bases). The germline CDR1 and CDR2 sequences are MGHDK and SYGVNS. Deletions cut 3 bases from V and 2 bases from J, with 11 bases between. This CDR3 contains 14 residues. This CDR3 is CASSEESGPYEQYF. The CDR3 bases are TGTGCCAGCAGTGAGGAGAGCGGCCCCTACGAGCAGTACTTC.